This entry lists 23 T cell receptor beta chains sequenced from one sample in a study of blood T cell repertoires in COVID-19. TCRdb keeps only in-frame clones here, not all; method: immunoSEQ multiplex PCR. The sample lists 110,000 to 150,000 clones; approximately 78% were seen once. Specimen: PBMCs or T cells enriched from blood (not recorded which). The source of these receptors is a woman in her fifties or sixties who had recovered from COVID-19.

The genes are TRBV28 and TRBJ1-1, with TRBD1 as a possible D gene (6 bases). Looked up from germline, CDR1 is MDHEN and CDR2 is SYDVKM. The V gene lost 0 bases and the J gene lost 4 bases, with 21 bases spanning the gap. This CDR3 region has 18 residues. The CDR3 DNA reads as TGTGCCAGCAGTTTATGGTCCGGAGGGAACAGGGAGGGCACTGAAGCTTTCTTT. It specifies CASSLWSGGNREGTEAFF. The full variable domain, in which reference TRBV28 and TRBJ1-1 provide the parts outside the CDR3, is DVKVTQSSRYLVKRTGEKVFLECVQDMDHENMFWYRQDPGLGLRLIYFSYDVKMKEKGDIPEGYSVSREKKERFSLILESASTNQTSMYLCASSLWSGGNREGTEAFFGQGTRLTVV.

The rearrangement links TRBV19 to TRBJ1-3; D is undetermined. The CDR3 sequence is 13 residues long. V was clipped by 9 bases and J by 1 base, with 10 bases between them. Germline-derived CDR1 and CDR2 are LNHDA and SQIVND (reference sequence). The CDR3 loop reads CASRRRSGNTIYF. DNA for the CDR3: TGTGCCAGCCGTCGGAGGTCTGGAAACACCATATATTTT.

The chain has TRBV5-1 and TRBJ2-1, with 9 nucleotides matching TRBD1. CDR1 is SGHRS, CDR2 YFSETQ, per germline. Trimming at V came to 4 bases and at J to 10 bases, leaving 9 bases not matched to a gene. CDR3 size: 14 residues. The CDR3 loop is CASSGRTGDGEQFF. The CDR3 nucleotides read TGCGCCAGCAGCGGAAGGACAGGGGACGGGGAGCAGTTCTTC.

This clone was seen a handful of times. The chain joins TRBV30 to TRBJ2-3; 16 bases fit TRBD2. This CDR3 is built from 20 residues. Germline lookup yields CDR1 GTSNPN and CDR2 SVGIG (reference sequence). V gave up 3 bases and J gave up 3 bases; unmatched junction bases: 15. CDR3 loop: CAWSQKGLAGGRWPTDTQYF. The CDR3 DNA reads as TGTGCCTGGAGCCAAAAGGGACTAGCGGGGGGGCGGTGGCCAACAGATACGCAGTATTTT.

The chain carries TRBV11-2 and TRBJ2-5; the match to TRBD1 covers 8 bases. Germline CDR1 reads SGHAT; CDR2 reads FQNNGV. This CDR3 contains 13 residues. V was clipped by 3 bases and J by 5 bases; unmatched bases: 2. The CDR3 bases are TGTGCCAGCAGCTTGACAGGGGCGGAGACCCAGTACTTC. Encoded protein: CASSLTGAETQYF. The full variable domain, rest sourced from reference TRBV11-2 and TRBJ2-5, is EAGVAQSPRYKIIEKRQSVAFWCNPISGHATLYWYQQILGQGPKLLIQFQNNGVVDDSQLPKDRFSAERLKGVDSTLKIQPAKLEDSAVYLCASSLTGAETQYFGPGTRLLVL.

The CDR3 loop reads CASSSPGAGGEGREKLFF. CDR3 sequence (DNA): TGTGCCAGCAGTTCACCGGGGGCAGGGGGCGAAGGGAGAGAAAAACTGTTTTTT. V is TRBV28 and J is TRBJ1-4; TRBD1 matches at 8 bases. The V and J ends lost 4 bases and 8 bases, in that order; junction bases with no gene match: 18. This CDR3 has 18 amino acids. The germline V gene encodes CDR1 MDHEN and CDR2 SYDVKM.

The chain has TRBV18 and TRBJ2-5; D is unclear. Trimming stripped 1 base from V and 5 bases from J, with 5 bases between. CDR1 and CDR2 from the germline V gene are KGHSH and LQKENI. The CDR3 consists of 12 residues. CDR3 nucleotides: TGTGCCAGCTCACCACTTGGCGAGACCCAGTACTTC. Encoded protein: CASSPLGETQYF.

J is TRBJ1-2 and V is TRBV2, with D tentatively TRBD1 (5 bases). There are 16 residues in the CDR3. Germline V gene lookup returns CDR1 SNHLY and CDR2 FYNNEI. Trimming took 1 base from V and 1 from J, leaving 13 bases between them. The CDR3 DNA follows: TGTGCCAGCAGTGAAGAGGGGATGGGGGGTAACTATGGCTACACCTTC. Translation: CASSEEGMGGNYGYTF. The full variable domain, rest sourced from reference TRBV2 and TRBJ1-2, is EPEVTQTPSHQVTQMGQEVILRCVPISNHLYFYWYRQILGQKVEFLVSFYNNEISEKSEIFDDQFSVERPDGSNFTLKIRSTKLEDSAMYFCASSEEGMGGNYGYTFGSGTRLTVV.

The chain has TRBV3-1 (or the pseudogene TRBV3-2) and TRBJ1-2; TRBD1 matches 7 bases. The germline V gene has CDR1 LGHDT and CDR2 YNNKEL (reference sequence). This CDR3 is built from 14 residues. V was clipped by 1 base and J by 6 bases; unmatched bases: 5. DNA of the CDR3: TGTGCCAGCAGCCAAGGAGGGACAGTCCATGGCTACACCTTC. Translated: CASSQGGTVHGYTF.

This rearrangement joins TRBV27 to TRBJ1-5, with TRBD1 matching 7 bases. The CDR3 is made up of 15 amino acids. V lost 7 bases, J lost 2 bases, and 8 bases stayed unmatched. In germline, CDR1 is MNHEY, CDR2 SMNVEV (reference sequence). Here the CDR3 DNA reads TGTGCCAGCACACGACAGGGCTTCGGCAATCAGCCCCAGCATTTT. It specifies CASTRQGFGNQPQHF.

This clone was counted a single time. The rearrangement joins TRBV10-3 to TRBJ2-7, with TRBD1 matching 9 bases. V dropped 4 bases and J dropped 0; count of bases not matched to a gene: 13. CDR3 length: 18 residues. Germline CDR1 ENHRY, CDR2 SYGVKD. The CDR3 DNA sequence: TGTGCCATCAGTGCGGCCCCGGGACAGGGACAACCCTCCTACGAGCAGTACGTC. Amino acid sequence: CAISAAPGQGQPSYEQYV.

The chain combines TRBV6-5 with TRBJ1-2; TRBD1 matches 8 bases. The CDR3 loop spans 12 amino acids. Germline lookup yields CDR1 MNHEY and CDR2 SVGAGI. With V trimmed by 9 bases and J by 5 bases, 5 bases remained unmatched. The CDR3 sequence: CARADREYGYTF. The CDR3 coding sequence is TGTGCCAGGGCGGACAGGGAATATGGCTACACCTTC.

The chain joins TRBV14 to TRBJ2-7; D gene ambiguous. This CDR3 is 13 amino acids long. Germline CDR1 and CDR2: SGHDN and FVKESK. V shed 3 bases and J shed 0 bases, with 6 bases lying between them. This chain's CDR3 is CASSQVSSYEQYF. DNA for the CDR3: TGTGCCAGCAGCCAGGTGAGCTCCTACGAGCAGTACTTC.

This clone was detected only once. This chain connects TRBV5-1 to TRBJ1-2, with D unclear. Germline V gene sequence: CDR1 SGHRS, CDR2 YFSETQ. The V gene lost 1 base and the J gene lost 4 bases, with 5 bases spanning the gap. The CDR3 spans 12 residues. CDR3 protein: CASSLSGYGYTF. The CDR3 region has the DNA TGCGCCAGCAGCTTGTCAGGCTATGGCTACACCTTC.

The CDR3 DNA reads as TGTGCCAGCAGTTTATTTCGGGATGCTGGCACCTTC. This encodes CASSLFRDAGTF. This sequence joins TRBV28 and TRBJ1-2; D not certain. This CDR3 has 12 residues. Germline CDR1 MDHEN, CDR2 SYDVKM. Trimming cost V 1 base and J 13 bases, with 13 bases left between them.

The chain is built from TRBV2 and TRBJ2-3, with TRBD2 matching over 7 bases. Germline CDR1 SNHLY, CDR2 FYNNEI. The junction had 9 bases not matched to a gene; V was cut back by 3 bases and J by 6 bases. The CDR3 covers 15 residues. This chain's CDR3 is CASSEGGSTSDTQYF. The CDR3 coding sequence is TGTGCCAGCAGTGAGGGGGGGAGCACGTCGGATACGCAGTATTTT.

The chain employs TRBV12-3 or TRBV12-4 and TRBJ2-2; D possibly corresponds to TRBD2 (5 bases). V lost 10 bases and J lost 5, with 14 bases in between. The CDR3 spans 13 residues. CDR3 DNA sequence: TGTGCCACCCTCGATTCGGGGACCGGGGAGCTGTTTTTT. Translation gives CATLDSGTGELFF.

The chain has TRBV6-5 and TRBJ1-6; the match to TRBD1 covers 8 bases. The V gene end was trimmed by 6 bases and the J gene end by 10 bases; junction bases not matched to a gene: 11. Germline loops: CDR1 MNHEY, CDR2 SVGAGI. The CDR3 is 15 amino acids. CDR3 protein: CASSVGQGRESPLHF. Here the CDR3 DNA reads TGTGCCAGCAGCGTCGGACAGGGCAGGGAATCACCCCTCCACTTT.

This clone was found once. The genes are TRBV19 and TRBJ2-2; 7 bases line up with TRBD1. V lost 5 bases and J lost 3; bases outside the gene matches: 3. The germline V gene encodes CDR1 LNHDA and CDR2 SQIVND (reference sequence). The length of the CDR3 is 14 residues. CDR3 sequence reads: CASSPTGYTGELFF. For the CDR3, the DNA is TGTGCCAGTAGTCCGACAGGGTACACCGGGGAGCTGTTTTTT.

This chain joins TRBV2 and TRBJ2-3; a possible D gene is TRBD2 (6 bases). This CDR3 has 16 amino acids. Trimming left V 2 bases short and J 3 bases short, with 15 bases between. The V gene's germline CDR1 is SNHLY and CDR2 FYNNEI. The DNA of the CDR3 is TGTGCCAGCAGTGAATACGGAGCGGGTCTGACAGATACGCAGTATTTT. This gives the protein CASSEYGAGLTDTQYF.

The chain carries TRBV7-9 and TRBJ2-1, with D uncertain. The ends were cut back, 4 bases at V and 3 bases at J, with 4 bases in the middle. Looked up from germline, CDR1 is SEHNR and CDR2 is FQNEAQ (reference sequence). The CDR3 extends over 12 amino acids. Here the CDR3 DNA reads TGTGCCAGCAGCTCCAACTACAATGAGCAGTTCTTC. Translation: CASSSNYNEQFF.

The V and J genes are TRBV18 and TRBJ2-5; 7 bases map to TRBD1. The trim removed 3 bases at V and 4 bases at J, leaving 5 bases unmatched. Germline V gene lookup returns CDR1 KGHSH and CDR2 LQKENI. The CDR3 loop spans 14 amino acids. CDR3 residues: CASSPDRSAETQYF. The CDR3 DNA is TGTGCCAGCTCACCGGACAGGTCGGCAGAGACCCAGTACTTC.

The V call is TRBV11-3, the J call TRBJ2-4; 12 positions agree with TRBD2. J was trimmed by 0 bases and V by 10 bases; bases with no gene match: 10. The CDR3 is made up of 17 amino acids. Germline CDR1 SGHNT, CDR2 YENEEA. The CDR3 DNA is TGTGCCATTCCTCCCGGACTAGCGGGACTAGCCAAAAACATTCAGTACTTC. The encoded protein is CAIPPGLAGLAKNIQYF.